Below are 10 T cell receptor beta chains sequenced from a single sample in a study of T cells in localized non-small cell lung cancer. Only in-frame clones appear in the TCRdb table, and some are missing; sequencing was by immunoSEQ multiplex PCR. This sample has a few thousand clones, with under 30% found just once. The specimen comprised lung tumor tissue, sampled before any cancer treatment. These receptors were collected from a male donor aged 60 or over with stage II squamous cell lung carcinoma.

The rearrangement links TRBV11-3 to TRBJ1-1; 7 positions agree with TRBD1. J gave up 4 bases and V 5 bases, and 10 bases lay outside the gene matches. The germline V gene has CDR1 SGHNT and CDR2 YENEEA. This CDR3 has 15 amino acids. CDR3 nucleotide sequence: TGTGCCAGCAGCGTCCAGGGGGGGCAGGGCACTGAAGCTTTCTTT. Translating it yields CASSVQGGQGTEAFF.

This clone was recorded at least ten times. This chain uses TRBV11-3 with TRBJ2-5; 7 positions match TRBD1. This CDR3 contains 15 residues. From germline, CDR1 is SGHNT and CDR2 YENEEA. Trimming removed 3 bases from V and 5 bases from J; junction bases left unmatched: 9. DNA of the CDR3: TGTGCCAGCAGCTTGGCCGACAGGGTCGGGGAGACCCAGTACTTC. This sequence encodes CASSLADRVGETQYF.

This clone counts as medium-sized. The rearrangement uses TRBV11-3 and TRBJ1-1; TRBD1 matches at 10 bases. V lost 3 bases, J lost 4 bases, and 5 bases stayed unmatched. The CDR3 runs to 15 residues. Germline V gene sequence: CDR1 SGHNT, CDR2 YENEEA. The CDR3 reads CASSFRTGGVTEAFF. The CDR3 bases are TGTGCCAGCAGCTTTAGGACAGGGGGAGTCACTGAAGCTTTCTTT.

The chain employs TRBV5-1 and TRBJ1-1; D may be TRBD1 (5 bases). The germline CDR1 and CDR2 sequences are SGHRS and YFSETQ. Trimming took 10 bases from V and 1 from J, leaving 20 bases between them. The CDR3 contains 15 residues. The CDR3 sequence is CAPAWGGNPNTEAFF. The CDR3 DNA sequence: TGCGCCCCCGCTTGGGGGGGAAATCCGAACACTGAAGCTTTCTTT.

This clone has only one observation. This chain joins TRBV29-1 and TRBJ1-4; 9 nucleotides line up with TRBD1. J lost 8 bases, V lost 6 bases, and 10 bases had no gene match. In germline, CDR1 is SQVTM, CDR2 ANQGSEA. The CDR3 is 14 residues long. The chain's CDR3 is CSVITGGAEEKLFF. The CDR3 coding sequence is TGCAGCGTCATCACAGGGGGCGCGGAGGAAAAACTGTTTTTT.

This clone rates as medium-sized. This chain links TRBV4-1 with TRBJ2-2, with D possibly matching TRBD2 (6 bases). Trimming pared 0 bases from V and 6 bases from J, leaving 11 bases between. The CDR3 totals 15 residues. CDR1 is MGHRA, CDR2 YSYEKL, per germline. CDR3 sequence: CASSQDGGWAGELFF. CDR3 sequence (DNA): TGCGCCAGCAGCCAAGATGGGGGGTGGGCCGGGGAGCTGTTTTTT.

By share of the sample, this clone is medium-sized. V gene TRBV1 combines with J gene TRBJ2-5; the table's D call, TRBD2, was not checked against the DNA. TRBV1 is termed a pseudogene. The CDR3 covers 15 residues. This chain's CDR3 is CASSQDRGGRETQYF. CDR3 sequence (DNA): TGCGCCAGCAGCCAAGATCGGGGAGGGCGGGAGACCCAGTACTTC.

The V and J genes are TRBV11-3 and TRBJ2-1; 10 bases line up with TRBD1. V shed 3 bases, J shed 9 bases, and the junction held 5 bases outside the gene matches. Per germline, CDR1 SGHNT and CDR2 YENEEA. The CDR3 length is 14 residues. The DNA for the CDR3 is TGTGCCAGCAGCTTTCGGACAGGGGGGAGTGAGCAGTTCTTC. Translated: CASSFRTGGSEQFF.

This clone is medium-sized by share. The genes are TRBV11-3 and TRBJ2-2; 7 bases are a match to TRBD2. V dropped 5 bases and J dropped 4; count of bases not matched to a gene: 7. Looked up from germline, CDR1 is SGHNT and CDR2 is YENEEA. The CDR3 has 15 amino acids. The CDR3 bases are TGTGCCAGCAGCCCCACGGGACTAACCACCGGGGAGCTGTTTTTT. Translation gives CASSPTGLTTGELFF.

There are many counts of this clone. This chain connects TRBV11-3 to TRBJ2-3, with 7 bases fitting TRBD1. V lost 1 base to trimming and J lost 6 bases; unmatched junction nucleotides: 7. Germline CDR1 and CDR2: SGHNT and YENEEA. The CDR3 is 15 amino acids. DNA of the CDR3: TGTGCCAGCAGCTTAGTCCGGGACAGCTTTGATACGCAGTATTTT. It translates to CASSLVRDSFDTQYF.